Presented here are 27 T cell receptor beta chains from one specimen sequenced in a study of blood T cell repertoires in COVID-19. Profiled with immunoSEQ multiplex PCR; TCRdb holds only in-frame clones, not every one. This sample has approximately 150,000 clones, with around 80% found just once. The material sequenced was peripheral blood. All receptors come from a woman aged 70-85 years who had recovered from COVID-19.

The chain is built from TRBV7-2 and TRBJ1-5; D not certain. CDR3 length: 15 residues. Between the trimmed V and J ends, which lost 2 bases and 5 bases, there was a span of 13 bases. Germline V gene sequence: CDR1 SGHTA, CDR2 FQGNSA. This CDR3 reads CASSLTYAVDQPQHF. The CDR3 DNA reads TGTGCCAGCAGCTTAACCTATGCGGTTGATCAGCCCCAGCATTTT.

This chain links TRBV30 with TRBJ2-7; TRBD1 matches at 10 bases. Germline lookup yields CDR1 GTSNPN and CDR2 SVGIG (reference sequence). V lost 4 bases, J lost 5 bases, and 5 bases stayed unmatched. CDR3 length equals 13 residues. CDR3 residues: CAWTRDRGNEQYF. The CDR3 region has the DNA TGTGCCTGGACCCGGGACAGGGGAAACGAGCAGTACTTC.

V and J are TRBV19 and TRBJ2-3; the D is unclear. Germline-derived CDR1 and CDR2 are LNHDA and SQIVND (reference sequence). There are 14 residues in the CDR3. Trimming shortened V by 3 bases and J by 3 bases, and 10 bases separated the two germline ends. The CDR3 reads CASSMAHYTDTQYF. CDR3 sequence (DNA): TGTGCCAGTAGTATGGCCCACTATACAGATACGCAGTATTTT.

The gene calls are TRBV9 and TRBJ2-6; D might be TRBD2 (5 bases). Germline V gene data show CDR1 as SGDLS and CDR2 as YYNGEE. V was cut by 4 bases and J by 0 bases, with 14 bases left in between. The CDR3 has 17 residues. DNA of the CDR3: TGTGCCAGCAGCCCTGGTGGAGAGGGCTCTGGGGCCAACGTCCTGACTTTC. It specifies CASSPGGEGSGANVLTF.

The chain recombines TRBV2 with TRBJ1-1; 8 positions match TRBD1. This CDR3 has 16 amino acids. CDR1 is SNHLY, CDR2 FYNNEI, per germline. The V and J ends lost 6 bases and 0 bases, in that order; junction bases with no gene match: 9. The CDR3 loop is CASSLTGVRMNTEAFF. The CDR3, as DNA: TGTGCCAGCAGCCTGACAGGGGTGAGGATGAACACTGAAGCTTTCTTT.

The chain links TRBV2 to TRBJ2-3; 7 bases map to TRBD1. From germline, CDR1 is SNHLY and CDR2 FYNNEI. The CDR3 runs 12 residues. The V and J ends lost 7 bases and 6 bases, in that order; junction bases with no gene match: 4. The chain's CDR3 is CASTQGVDTQYF. CDR3 DNA sequence: TGTGCCAGCACGCAGGGGGTCGATACGCAGTATTTT.

This clone has a handful of counts. This chain links TRBV5-1 with TRBJ2-2, with TRBD1 as a possible D gene (8 bases). Trimming removed 7 bases at V and 3 bases at J, with 28 bases between. The length of the CDR3 is 19 residues. Germline assignment: CDR1 SGHRS and CDR2 YFSETQ. The CDR3 protein is CASQEWGQAHAGDTGELFF. The CDR3 bases are TGCGCCAGCCAGGAATGGGGACAGGCCCACGCGGGGGACACCGGGGAGCTGTTTTTT.

The chain links TRBV5-1 to TRBJ1-2; D perhaps matches TRBD1 (6 bases). Per germline, CDR1 SGHRS and CDR2 YFSETQ. There are 14 residues in the CDR3. Trimming left V 2 bases short and J 5 bases short, with 13 bases between. The DNA for the CDR3 is TGCGCCAGCAGCTTTTTGGTCGGGACATATGGCTACACCTTC. Residues: CASSFLVGTYGYTF.

The chain combines TRBV5-1 with TRBJ1-1; D not certain. CDR3 size: 15 residues. V was clipped by 1 base and J by 0 bases, with 10 bases between them. Germline V gene lookup returns CDR1 SGHRS and CDR2 YFSETQ. In nucleotides, the CDR3 is TGCGCCAGCAGCTTGTATGGCGGTCTGAACACTGAAGCTTTCTTT. This encodes CASSLYGGLNTEAFF.

The rearrangement links TRBV18 to TRBJ2-5, with D possibly being TRBD1 (5 bases). With 0 bases removed from V and 5 bases from J, the gap between germline ends came to 13 bases. This CDR3 spans 15 amino acids. The germline V gene has CDR1 KGHSH and CDR2 LQKENI. The CDR3 DNA is TGTGCCAGCTCACCACCGGTGGGGCCAGGGGAGACCCAGTACTTC. It specifies CASSPPVGPGETQYF.

V is TRBV19 and J is TRBJ2-1, with D maybe TRBD2 (6 bases). This CDR3 region has 16 residues. The V and J ends lost 3 bases and 6 bases respectively, with 18 bases between them. CDR1 and CDR2 (germline): LNHDA, SQIVND (reference sequence). The chain's CDR3 is CASSISLGGAFNEQFF. CDR3 nucleotides: TGTGCCAGTAGTATTTCTTTGGGGGGAGCGTTCAATGAGCAGTTCTTC.

This chain joins TRBV7-9 and TRBJ2-2; possible D gene TRBD1, 6 bases. This CDR3 has 18 amino acids. Trimming removed 0 bases at V and 5 bases at J, with 19 bases between. Germline V gives CDR1 SEHNR, CDR2 FQNEAQ (reference sequence). CDR3 region: CASSLALGHRSGTGELFF. The CDR3 region has the DNA TGTGCCAGCAGCTTAGCGCTGGGACATCGGTCAGGTACCGGGGAGCTGTTTTTT.

The rearrangement joins TRBV27 to TRBJ1-4; the D gene is possibly TRBD1 (5 bases). The CDR3 runs to 12 residues. Trimming removed 5 bases at V and 14 bases at J, with 15 bases between. CDR1 is MNHEY, CDR2 SMNVEV, per germline (reference sequence). As DNA, the CDR3 is TGTGCCAGCAGTCACCCCGGGGGGGGGCTGTTTTTT. Protein sequence: CASSHPGGGLFF.

V and J are TRBV19 and TRBJ1-2; 9 bases are a match to TRBD1. Germline V gene lookup returns CDR1 LNHDA and CDR2 SQIVND (reference sequence). V trimming: 5 bases; J trimming: 2 bases; junction bases outside the gene matches: 6. The CDR3 length is 15 residues. The CDR3 loop reads CASSPRDRANYGYTF. The CDR3 bases are TGTGCCAGTAGTCCCCGGGACAGGGCGAACTATGGCTACACCTTC.

This rearrangement joins TRBV18 to TRBJ1-5; D gene uncertain. The CDR3 totals 15 residues. CDR1 is KGHSH and CDR2 is LQKENI in the germline V gene. With 3 bases removed from V and 0 bases from J, the gap between germline ends came to 9 bases. Here the CDR3 reads CASSPPGNSNQPQHF. CDR3 bases: TGTGCCAGCTCACCCCCCGGGAATAGCAATCAGCCCCAGCATTTT.

The chain recombines TRBV7-9 with TRBJ2-3; 7 bases line up with TRBD2. CDR1 and CDR2 from the germline V gene are SEHNR and FQNEAQ (reference sequence). The CDR3 loop spans 13 amino acids. Germline trimming cut 5 bases from V and 6 bases from J; bases unmatched to any gene: 5. The CDR3 sequence is CASSRGLSDTQYF. For the CDR3, the DNA is TGTGCCAGCAGCCGGGGACTATCCGATACGCAGTATTTT.

V and J are TRBV4-1 and TRBJ1-5; D is possibly TRBD1 (6 bases). The germline V gene has CDR1 MGHRA and CDR2 YSYEKL. CDR3 length equals 15 residues. V dropped 4 bases and J dropped 1 base, with 11 bases sitting between them. The CDR3: CASSPIDRSNQPQHF. CDR3 coding DNA: TGCGCCAGCAGCCCGATCGACAGGAGCAATCAGCCCCAGCATTTT.

This clone came up once. The chain links TRBV6-5 to TRBJ2-1; 10 positions agree with TRBD1. The CDR3 sequence is 15 residues long. Unmatched junction bases numbered 9, after V lost 6 bases and J lost 7 bases. Looked up from germline, CDR1 is MNHEY and CDR2 is SVGAGI. CDR3 bases: TGTGCCAGCAGCGATCCGGGACAGGGGAAGAATGAGCAGTTCTTC. Amino acid sequence: CASSDPGQGKNEQFF.

This clone was observed once. The rearrangement links TRBV6-4 to TRBJ2-3, with TRBD2 matching over 11 bases. Looked up from germline, CDR1 is MRHNA and CDR2 is SNTAGT. The CDR3 covers 15 residues. The junction had 8 bases not matched to a gene; V was cut back by 6 bases and J by 6 bases. The CDR3: CASSYSTSGMDTQYF. The CDR3 region has the DNA TGTGCCAGCAGCTATTCGACTAGCGGGATGGATACGCAGTATTTT.

The CDR3 DNA reads TGTGCCAGCACGGGACTAGCGGGAGCCCGCACAGATACGCAGTATTTT. This encodes CASTGLAGARTDTQYF. This chain connects TRBV18 to TRBJ2-3; 14 bases align to TRBD2. CDR3 length: 16 residues. Germline assignment: CDR1 KGHSH and CDR2 LQKENI. V lost 8 bases to trimming and J lost 1 base; unmatched junction nucleotides: 5. Complete variable domain (other parts from reference TRBV18 and TRBJ2-3): NAGVMQNPRHLVRRRGQEARLRCSPMKGHSHVYWYRQLPEEGLKFMVYLQKENIIDESGMPKERFSAEFPKEGPSILRIQQVVRGDSAAYFCASTGLAGARTDTQYFGPGTRLTVL.

The count of this clone is one. V usage is TRBV25-1 and J usage is TRBJ1-5; a weak D match, TRBD1 (5 bases). This CDR3 is 15 amino acids long. Germline CDR1 is MGHDK and CDR2 is SYGVNS. Trimming cost V 3 bases and J 7 bases, with 16 bases left between them. CDR3 sequence reads: CASSDAGSGGQPQHF. The CDR3 nucleotides read TGTGCCAGCAGTGATGCAGGGTCGGGGGGACAGCCCCAGCATTTT.

The V gene is TRBV27, the J gene TRBJ1-5; D uncertain. The CDR3 is 13 residues long. V lost 3 bases to trimming and J lost 5 bases, with 8 bases between them. Germline V CDR1 and CDR2: MNHEY, SMNVEV (reference sequence). In DNA, the CDR3 is TGTGCCAGCAGTTTCGACCGGGATCAGCCCCAGCATTTT. It codes for CASSFDRDQPQHF.

On this clone: Other DNA sequences from this sample encode an identical CDR3 as well. The chain combines TRBV6-5 with TRBJ1-1; 7 nucleotides line up with TRBD1. CDR1 and CDR2 from the germline V gene are MNHEY and SVGAGI. Losses at the gene ends were 6 bases for V and 1 base for J; bases not matched to a gene: 5. There are 14 residues in the CDR3. In DNA, the CDR3 is TGTGCCAGCAGCCCCGACAGGGAGAACACTGAAGCTTTCTTT. Protein sequence: CASSPDRENTEAFF.

Here the CDR3 DNA reads TGTGCCAGTAGTATCTTGGGATTGGCTTCCGGGACAGGGGACACCAATCAGCCCCAGCATTTT. Translation gives CASSILGLASGTGDTNQPQHF. The chain recombines TRBV19 with TRBJ1-5, with 10 bases aligning to TRBD1. The germline CDR1 and CDR2 sequences are LNHDA and SQIVND (reference sequence). This CDR3 is built from 21 residues. V lost 3 bases, J lost 3 bases, and 20 bases stayed unmatched.

For the CDR3, the DNA is TGTGCCAGCAGTGAATTGGTAGCGGGCCACGAGCAGTACTTC. Translation gives CASSELVAGHEQYF. V is TRBV25-1 and J is TRBJ2-7; 7 bases fit TRBD2. This CDR3 has 14 residues. With 1 base clipped from V and 5 bases from J, the junction kept 5 bases outside the gene matches. The germline gives CDR1 MGHDK, CDR2 SYGVNS.

On this clone: This sample includes further DNA sequences coding for the same CDR3. The J gene is TRBJ2-1, the V gene TRBV9, with TRBD2 as a possible D gene (6 bases). Per the germline V gene, CDR1 is SGDLS and CDR2 is YYNGEE. The CDR3 loop spans 16 amino acids. Trimming cost V 0 bases and J 0 bases, with 10 bases left between them. The DNA for the CDR3 is TGTGCCAGCAGCGTAGGGGACTCGAACTCCTACAATGAGCAGTTCTTC. This gives the protein CASSVGDSNSYNEQFF. Full variable domain (rest looked up from reference TRBV9 and TRBJ2-1): DSGVTQTPKHLITATGQRVTLRCSPRSGDLSVYWYQQSLDQGLQFLIQYYNGEERAKGNILERFSAQQFPDLHSELNLSSLELGDSALYFCASSVGDSNSYNEQFFGPGTRLTVL.

This clone occurred once. The genes are TRBV20-1 and TRBJ1-1; 8 positions match TRBD1. Germline V CDR1 and CDR2: DFQATT, SNEGSKA (reference sequence). This CDR3 is 15 amino acids long. Trimming at V came to 3 bases and at J to 3 bases, leaving 9 bases not matched to a gene. CDR3 sequence reads: CSASTAQGADTEAFF. DNA for the CDR3: TGCAGTGCTAGTACGGCCCAGGGGGCGGACACTGAAGCTTTCTTT.